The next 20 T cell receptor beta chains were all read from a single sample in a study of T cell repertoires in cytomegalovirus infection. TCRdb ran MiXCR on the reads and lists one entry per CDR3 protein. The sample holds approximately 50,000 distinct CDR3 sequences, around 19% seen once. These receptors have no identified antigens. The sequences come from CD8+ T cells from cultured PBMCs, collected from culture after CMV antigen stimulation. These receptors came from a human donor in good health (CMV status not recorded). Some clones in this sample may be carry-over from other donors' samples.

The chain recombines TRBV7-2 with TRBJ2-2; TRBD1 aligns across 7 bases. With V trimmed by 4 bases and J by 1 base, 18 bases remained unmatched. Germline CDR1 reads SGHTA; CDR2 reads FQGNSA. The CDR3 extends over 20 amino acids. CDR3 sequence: CASSYPTGIVGGGNTGELFF. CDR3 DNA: TGTGCCAGCAGCTATCCGACAGGGATAGTTGGCGGAGGGAACACCGGGGAGCTGTTTTTT.

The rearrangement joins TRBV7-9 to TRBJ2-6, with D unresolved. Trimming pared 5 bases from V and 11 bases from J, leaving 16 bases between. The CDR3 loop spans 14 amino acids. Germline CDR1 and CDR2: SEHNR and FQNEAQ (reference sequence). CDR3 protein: CASSPSTGWYVLTF. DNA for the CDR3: TGTGCCAGCAGCCCCAGCACCGGCTGGTACGTCCTGACTTTC.

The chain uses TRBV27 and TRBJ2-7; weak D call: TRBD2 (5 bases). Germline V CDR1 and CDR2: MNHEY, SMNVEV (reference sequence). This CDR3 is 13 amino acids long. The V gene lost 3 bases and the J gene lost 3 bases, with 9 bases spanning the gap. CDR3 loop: CASSFGSGYEQYF. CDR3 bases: TGTGCCAGCAGTTTTGGCAGCGGCTACGAGCAGTACTTC.

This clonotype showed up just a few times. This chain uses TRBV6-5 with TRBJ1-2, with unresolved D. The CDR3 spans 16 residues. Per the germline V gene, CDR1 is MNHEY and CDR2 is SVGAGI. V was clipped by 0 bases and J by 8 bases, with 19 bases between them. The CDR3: CASSYSRAARWAGYTF. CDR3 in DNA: TGTGCCAGCAGTTACTCTCGGGCGGCCCGATGGGCGGGCTACACCTTC.

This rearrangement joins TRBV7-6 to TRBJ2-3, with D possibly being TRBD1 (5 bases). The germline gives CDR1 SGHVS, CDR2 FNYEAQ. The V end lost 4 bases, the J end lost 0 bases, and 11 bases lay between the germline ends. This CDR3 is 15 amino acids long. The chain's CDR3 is CASSSGISSTDTQYF. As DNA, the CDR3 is TGTGCCAGCAGCTCAGGGATCTCTAGCACAGATACGCAGTATTTT.

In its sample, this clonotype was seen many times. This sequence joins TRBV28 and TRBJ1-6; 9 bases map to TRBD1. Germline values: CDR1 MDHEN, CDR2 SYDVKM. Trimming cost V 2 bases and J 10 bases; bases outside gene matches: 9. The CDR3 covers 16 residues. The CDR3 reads CASSLDRTGVYSPLHF. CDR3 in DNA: TGTGCCAGCAGTTTAGATAGGACAGGGGTTTACTCACCCCTCCACTTT.

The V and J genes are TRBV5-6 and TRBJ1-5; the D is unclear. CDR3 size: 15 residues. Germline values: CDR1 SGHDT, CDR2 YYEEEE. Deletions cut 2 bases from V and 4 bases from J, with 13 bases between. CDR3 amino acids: CASSFRADRNQPQHF. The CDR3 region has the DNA TGTGCCAGCAGCTTTAGAGCGGATCGGAATCAGCCCCAGCATTTT.

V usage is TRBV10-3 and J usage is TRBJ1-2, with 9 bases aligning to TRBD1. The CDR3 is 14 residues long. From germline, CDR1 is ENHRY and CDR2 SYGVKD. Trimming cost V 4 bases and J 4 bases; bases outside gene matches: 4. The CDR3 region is CAISGDRVGYGYTF. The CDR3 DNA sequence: TGTGCCATCAGTGGGGACAGGGTTGGCTATGGCTACACCTTC.

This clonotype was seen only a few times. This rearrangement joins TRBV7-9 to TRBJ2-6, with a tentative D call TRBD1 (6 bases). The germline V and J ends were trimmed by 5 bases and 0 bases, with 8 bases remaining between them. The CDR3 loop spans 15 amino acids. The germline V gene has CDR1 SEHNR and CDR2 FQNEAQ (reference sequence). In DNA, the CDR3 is TGTGCCAGCAGCGACAGGCCCTCTGGGGCCAACGTCCTGACTTTC. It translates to CASSDRPSGANVLTF.

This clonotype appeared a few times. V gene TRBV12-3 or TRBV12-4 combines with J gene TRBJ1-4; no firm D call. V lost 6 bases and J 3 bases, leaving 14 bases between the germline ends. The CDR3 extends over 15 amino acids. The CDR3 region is CASSPTRSANEKLFF. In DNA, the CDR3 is TGTGCCAGCAGCCCAACCAGGTCAGCTAATGAAAAACTGTTTTTT.

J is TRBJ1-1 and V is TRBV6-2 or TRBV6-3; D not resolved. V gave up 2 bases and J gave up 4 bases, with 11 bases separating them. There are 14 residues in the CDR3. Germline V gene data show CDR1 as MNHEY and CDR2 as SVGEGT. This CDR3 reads CASSYVLGVTEAFF. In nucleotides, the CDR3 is TGTGCCAGCAGTTACGTTCTAGGTGTCACTGAAGCTTTCTTT.

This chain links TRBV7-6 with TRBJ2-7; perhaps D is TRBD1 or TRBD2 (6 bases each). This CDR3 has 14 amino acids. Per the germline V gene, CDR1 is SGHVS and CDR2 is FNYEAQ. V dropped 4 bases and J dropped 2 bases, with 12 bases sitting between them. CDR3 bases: TGTGCCAGCAGCTCCGGGGGCAAGGCCTACGAGCAGTACTTC. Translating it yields CASSSGGKAYEQYF.

The chain's CDR3 is CASSTDRGVKREQYF. The CDR3 bases are TGTGCCAGCAGCACCGACAGGGGGGTGAAGCGGGAGCAGTACTTC. This chain links TRBV5-6 with TRBJ2-7; TRBD1 aligns across 9 bases. The V gene end was trimmed by 4 bases and the J gene end by 7 bases; junction bases not matched to a gene: 12. Germline CDR1 SGHDT, CDR2 YYEEEE. The CDR3 sequence is 15 residues long.

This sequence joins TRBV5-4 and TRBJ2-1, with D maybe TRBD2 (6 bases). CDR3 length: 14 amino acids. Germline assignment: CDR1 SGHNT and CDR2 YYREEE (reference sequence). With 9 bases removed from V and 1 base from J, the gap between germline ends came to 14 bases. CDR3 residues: CAIRTGESYNEQFF. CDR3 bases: TGTGCCATCCGAACGGGGGAGTCCTACAATGAGCAGTTCTTC.

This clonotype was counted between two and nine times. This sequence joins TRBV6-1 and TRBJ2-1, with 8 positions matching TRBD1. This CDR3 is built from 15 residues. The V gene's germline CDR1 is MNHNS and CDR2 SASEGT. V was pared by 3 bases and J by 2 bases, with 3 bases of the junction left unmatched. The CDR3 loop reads CASSEDREPYNEQFF. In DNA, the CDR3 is TGTGCCAGCAGTGAGGACAGGGAACCCTACAATGAGCAGTTCTTC.

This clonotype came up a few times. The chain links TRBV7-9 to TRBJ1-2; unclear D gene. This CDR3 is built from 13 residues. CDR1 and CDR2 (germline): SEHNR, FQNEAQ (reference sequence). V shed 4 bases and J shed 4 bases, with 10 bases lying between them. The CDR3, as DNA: TGTGCCAGCAGCTCCCTCTTGCGCTATGGCTACACCTTC. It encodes CASSSLLRYGYTF.

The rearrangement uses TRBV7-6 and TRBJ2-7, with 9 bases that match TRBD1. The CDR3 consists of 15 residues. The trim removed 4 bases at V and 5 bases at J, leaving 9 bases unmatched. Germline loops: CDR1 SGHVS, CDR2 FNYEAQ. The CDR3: CASSSPRTGAHEQYF. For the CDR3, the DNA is TGTGCCAGCAGCTCACCCCGGACAGGGGCCCACGAGCAGTACTTC. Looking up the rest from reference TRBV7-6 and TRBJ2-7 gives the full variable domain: GAGVSQSPRYKVTKRGQDVALRCDPISGHVSLYWYRQALGQGPEFLTYFNYEAQQDKSGLPNDRFSAERPEGSISTLTIQRTEQRDSAMYRCASSSPRTGAHEQYFGPGTRLTVT.

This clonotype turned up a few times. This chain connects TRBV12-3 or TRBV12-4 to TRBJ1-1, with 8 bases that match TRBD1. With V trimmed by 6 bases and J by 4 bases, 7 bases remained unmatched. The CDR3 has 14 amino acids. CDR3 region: CASRRTGTATEAFF. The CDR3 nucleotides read TGTGCCAGCAGGCGGACAGGGACGGCCACTGAAGCTTTCTTT.

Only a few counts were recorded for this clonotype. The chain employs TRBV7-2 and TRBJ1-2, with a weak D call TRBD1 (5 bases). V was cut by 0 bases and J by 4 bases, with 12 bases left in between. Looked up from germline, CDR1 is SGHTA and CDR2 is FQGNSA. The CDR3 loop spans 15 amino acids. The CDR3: CASSLALGQGYGYTF. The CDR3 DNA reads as TGTGCCAGCAGCTTAGCGCTCGGGCAGGGCTATGGCTACACCTTC.

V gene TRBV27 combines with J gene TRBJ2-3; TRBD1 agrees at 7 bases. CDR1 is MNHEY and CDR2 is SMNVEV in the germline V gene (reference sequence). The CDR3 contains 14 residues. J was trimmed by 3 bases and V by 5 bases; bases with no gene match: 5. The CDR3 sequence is CASSLGTVTDTQYF. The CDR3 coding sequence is TGTGCCAGCAGTCTAGGGACAGTGACAGATACGCAGTATTTT.